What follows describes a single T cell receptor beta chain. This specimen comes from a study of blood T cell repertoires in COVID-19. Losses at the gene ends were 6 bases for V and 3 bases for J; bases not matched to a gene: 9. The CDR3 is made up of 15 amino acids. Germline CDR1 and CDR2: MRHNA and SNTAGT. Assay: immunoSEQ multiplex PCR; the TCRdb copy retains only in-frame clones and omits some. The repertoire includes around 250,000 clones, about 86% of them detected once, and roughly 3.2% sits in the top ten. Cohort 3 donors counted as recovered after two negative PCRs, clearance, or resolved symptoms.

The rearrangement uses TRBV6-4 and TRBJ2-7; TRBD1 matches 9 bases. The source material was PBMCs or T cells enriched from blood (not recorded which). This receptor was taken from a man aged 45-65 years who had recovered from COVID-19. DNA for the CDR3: TGTGCCAGCAGCCAGGACAGGGGAAGTTGCTACGAGCAGTACTTC. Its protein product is CASSQDRGSCYEQYF.